This T cell receptor beta chain is from a study of regulatory T cells in long-lasting Graves disease. Building of the TCR beta libraries involved iRepertoire HTBI primers and Arm-PCR of CDR3 regions. TCRdb recomputed calls from the multiplex PCR reads with MiXCR, one row per CDR3 protein. The top ten hold around 12% of the sample, which has 550,000 to 600,000 distinct CDR3 sequences, roughly a sixth seen once. Noted time point: newly diagnosed GD, antithyroid drugs for less than 3 months. Following extraction of RNA from PBMCs, that RNA was used to make the TCR library. This clonotype has more than one count but fewer than ten. Germline trimming cut 2 bases from V and 2 bases from J; bases unmatched to any gene: 3. Looked up from germline, CDR1 is SGHNT and CDR2 is YYREEE (reference sequence). This CDR3 contains 14 residues. This same sample was also taken into another study, of T cells in Graves' hyperthyroidism and ophthalmopathy. This second study notes: It was considered stable Graves' hyperthyroidism when ophthalmopathy did not progress within 18 months.

This chain links TRBV5-4 with TRBJ2-7; TRBD2 agrees at 8 bases. The sequencing used peripheral blood mononuclear cells (PBMCs), collected at new diagnosis, from a patient treated with antithyroid drugs. The sequence was obtained from a man aged 18 to 30 with Graves disease. CDR3 DNA sequence: TGTGCCAGCAGCTTTAGCGGGACCACCTACGAGCAGTACTTC. It specifies CASSFSGTTYEQYF. Full variable domain (rest looked up from reference TRBV5-4 and TRBJ2-7): ETGVTQSPTHLIKTRGQQVTLRCSSQSGHNTVSWYQQALGQGPQFIFQYYREEENGRGNFPPRFSGLQFPNYSSELNVNALELDDSALYLCASSFSGTTYEQYFGPGTRLTVT.